One sample yielded the 26 T cell receptor beta chains listed below, sequenced in a study of T-cell memory formation after mild COVID-19. A single record per CDR3 protein comes from TCRdb applying MiXCR to the 5' RACE reads. The sample records 540,000 or so distinct CDR3 sequences, roughly 20% being singletons. Sequenced material: PBMCs or a T cell subset sorted from them (not recorded which). The receptors come from an adult woman who had mild COVID-19 (a few samples of this study predate the infection). Cell type and time point are not known.

The chain couples TRBV5-1 to TRBJ2-7; D not certain. CDR1 is SGHRS, CDR2 YFSETQ, per germline. This CDR3 is 16 amino acids long. V was cut by 0 bases and J by 0 bases, with 13 bases left in between. The CDR3 is CASSLELAARSYEQYF. The CDR3 DNA is TGCGCCAGCAGCTTGGAATTGGCAGCCCGCTCCTACGAGCAGTACTTC.

This clonotype was recorded many times. The rearrangement links TRBV7-3 to TRBJ2-1; D uncertain. The CDR3 is 12 amino acids. The V end lost 5 bases, the J end lost 10 bases, and 12 bases lay between the germline ends. Looked up from germline, CDR1 is SGHTA and CDR2 is FQGTGA. As DNA, the CDR3 is TGTGCCAGCAGCGCCACCCTGGGCGAGCAGTTCTTC. It encodes CASSATLGEQFF.

V usage is TRBV6-5 and J usage is TRBJ2-1; 13 nucleotides align to TRBD2. Germline V gives CDR1 MNHEY, CDR2 SVGAGI. CDR3 length equals 15 residues. Losses at the gene ends were 2 bases for V and 10 bases for J; bases not matched to a gene: 5. As DNA, the CDR3 is TGTGCCAGCAGTTACCCCGGGACTAGCGGGACCGAGCAGTTCTTC. As protein: CASSYPGTSGTEQFF.

J is TRBJ2-6 and V is TRBV12-3 or TRBV12-4; D might be TRBD1 (6 bases). V was pared by 5 bases and J by 2 bases, with 19 bases between. The CDR3 loop spans 18 amino acids. The CDR3 reads CASSPTGYPLTGANVLTF. The CDR3 DNA follows: TGTGCCAGCAGTCCGACAGGCTACCCCCTCACTGGGGCCAACGTCCTGACTTTC.

This clonotype was counted a single time. The rearrangement links TRBV27 to TRBJ2-1; D tentatively reads TRBD1 or TRBD2 (5 bases each). The germline CDR1 and CDR2 sequences are MNHEY and SMNVEV (reference sequence). The ends were cut back, 5 bases at V and 12 bases at J, with 23 bases in the middle. CDR3 length equals 15 residues. The CDR3 DNA reads TGTGCCAGCAGTCCACGTCCCGGGACCATATTGGGGCAGTTCTTC. It specifies CASSPRPGTILGQFF.

This clonotype was seen repeatedly, ten times or more. The chain has TRBV4-2 and TRBJ2-7; TRBD2 matches at 11 bases. The junction had 12 bases not matched to a gene; V was cut back by 4 bases and J by 4 bases. Germline V gene lookup returns CDR1 LGHNA and CDR2 YNFKEQ. CDR3 length: 17 residues. DNA for the CDR3: TGTGCCAGCAGCCGACTAGCGGGAAACTCAGAACCGTACGAGCAGTACTTC. Encoded protein: CASSRLAGNSEPYEQYF.

The chain is built from TRBV5-1 and TRBJ2-5, with 8 bases that match TRBD1. The CDR3 consists of 16 residues. V shed 4 bases, J shed 1 base, and the junction held 9 bases outside the gene matches. Germline assignment: CDR1 SGHRS and CDR2 YFSETQ. The CDR3: CASSHPTGALQETQYF. CDR3 coding DNA: TGCGCCAGCAGCCATCCGACAGGGGCCCTCCAAGAGACCCAGTACTTC.

The chain has TRBV4-2 and TRBJ1-2; no clear D. CDR1 and CDR2 from the germline V gene are LGHNA and YNFKEQ. There are 14 residues in the CDR3. V lost 1 base and J 2 bases, leaving 8 bases between the germline ends. This CDR3 is CASSQGVWNYGYTF. CDR3 nucleotides: TGTGCCAGCAGCCAAGGGGTTTGGAACTATGGCTACACCTTC.

This chain joins TRBV7-9 and TRBJ1-6; a weak D match, TRBD1 (6 bases). CDR3 length: 14 amino acids. V was trimmed by 4 bases and J by 7 bases, leaving 11 bases between them. Germline V gene lookup returns CDR1 SEHNR and CDR2 FQNEAQ (reference sequence). The DNA for the CDR3 is TGTGCCAGCAGCTCGGGGGCGGGGAATTCACCCCTCCACTTT. Translating it yields CASSSGAGNSPLHF.

This clonotype was observed at least ten times. The gene calls are TRBV29-1 and TRBJ1-2; 8 nucleotides align to TRBD1. Per germline, CDR1 SQVTM and CDR2 ANQGSEA. The length of the CDR3 is 13 residues. The V segment lost 4 bases and the J segment 7 bases; nucleotides outside the gene matches: 8. CDR3 DNA sequence: TGCAGCGTTGGACAGGGGACCAGCAGTGGCTACACCTTC. Protein: CSVGQGTSSGYTF.

This chain uses TRBV5-8 with TRBJ1-1; a weak D match, TRBD1 (6 bases). In germline, CDR1 is SGHTS, CDR2 YDEGEE. Trimming removed 4 bases at V and 5 bases at J, with 21 bases between. The CDR3 extends over 16 amino acids. CDR3 sequence: CASSKGSGTRFTEAFF. The CDR3 DNA reads TGTGCCAGCAGCAAAGGGAGCGGGACAAGATTTACTGAAGCTTTCTTT.

The gene calls are TRBV12-3 or TRBV12-4 and TRBJ2-3, with a tentative D call TRBD2 (6 bases). V dropped 5 bases and J dropped 0 bases, with 12 bases sitting between them. This CDR3 has 15 amino acids. The chain's CDR3 is CASSHSGPSTDTQYF. Here the CDR3 DNA reads TGTGCCAGCAGTCATAGCGGACCGAGCACAGATACGCAGTATTTT.

As concerns this clonotype: One junction end does not reproduce the germline sequence, and a read error may be involved. The rearrangement uses TRBV6-2 or TRBV6-3 and TRBJ2-7; D unclear. Germline CDR1 is MNHEY and CDR2 is SVGEGT. The CDR3 is made up of 9 amino acids. The CDR3 spells CASSHSEYF. The CDR3 coding sequence is TGTGCCAGCAGTCACTCCGAGTACTTC.

This clonotype was seen only a few times. The chain uses TRBV6-6 and TRBJ2-3; TRBD1 matches 7 bases. The CDR3 extends over 15 amino acids. The germline gives CDR1 MNHNY, CDR2 SVGAGI (reference sequence). V gave up 0 bases and J gave up 6 bases; unmatched junction bases: 6. The CDR3 loop is CASSYSDRPYDTQYF. For the CDR3, the DNA is TGTGCCAGCAGTTACTCGGACAGGCCGTACGATACGCAGTATTTT.

This clonotype was observed at least ten times. A read error may account for a junction end that differs from germline. The chain employs TRBV18 and TRBJ2-7; D is perhaps TRBD1 (5 bases). The CDR3 loop spans 13 amino acids. Germline V lookup: CDR1 KGHSH, CDR2 LQKENI. CDR3 in DNA: TGTGCCAGCTCACCCGCCCCAGGGTACGAACAGTACTTC. As protein: CASSPAPGYEQYF.

This clonotype was seen a few times. The chain links TRBV15 to TRBJ2-7; the D is unclear. Germline loops: CDR1 LNHNV, CDR2 YYDKDF (reference sequence). The CDR3 runs to 12 residues. Trimming cost V 3 bases and J 3 bases, with 6 bases left between them. In DNA form, the CDR3 reads TGTGCCACCAGCAGTTCCAACTACGAGCAGTACTTC. Amino acid sequence: CATSSSNYEQYF.

In this sample, this clonotype turned up a few times. The chain joins TRBV7-8 to TRBJ1-5, with D perhaps matching TRBD1 (5 bases). Trimming removed 9 bases at V and 2 bases at J, with 29 bases between. The length of the CDR3 is 19 residues. Germline lookup yields CDR1 SGHVS and CDR2 FQNEAQ. CDR3 sequence: CASGASGTNTGNGNQPQHF. CDR3 DNA: TGTGCCAGTGGGGCGTCGGGGACGAATACAGGAAATGGCAATCAGCCCCAGCATTTT.

This clonotype was seen a few times. V and J are TRBV7-2 and TRBJ2-3, with TRBD2 matching 13 bases. With 5 bases clipped from V and 5 bases from J, the junction kept 10 bases outside the gene matches. This CDR3 has 17 amino acids. The germline V gene encodes CDR1 SGHTA and CDR2 FQGNSA. The chain's CDR3 is CASSPAGLAGVGDTQYF. Written as DNA, the CDR3 is TGTGCCAGCAGCCCCGCCGGACTAGCGGGAGTTGGAGATACGCAGTATTTT. Filled out from reference TRBV7-2 and TRBJ2-3, the complete variable domain reads GAGVSQSPSNKVTEKGKDVELRCDPISGHTALYWYRQSLGQGLEFLIYFQGNSAPDKSGLPSDRFSAERTGGSVSTLTIQRTQQEDSAVYLCASSPAGLAGVGDTQYFGPGTRLTVL.

V usage is TRBV4-1 and J usage is TRBJ1-2; maybe TRBD1 (6 bases). The CDR3 has 16 amino acids. Trimming cost V 4 bases and J 4 bases, with 19 bases left between them. Germline lookup yields CDR1 MGHRA and CDR2 YSYEKL. Written as DNA, the CDR3 is TGCGCCAGCAGCCCGTCCGGGGGGCGCGGTCCCTATGGCTACACCTTC. It is translated as CASSPSGGRGPYGYTF.

The sample holds a few counts of this clonotype. The chain employs TRBV18 and TRBJ1-1; D gene unclear. There are 15 residues in the CDR3. V lost 3 bases to trimming and J lost 4 bases, with 15 bases between them. Germline V lookup: CDR1 KGHSH, CDR2 LQKENI. The CDR3 reads CASSPNTVVGTEAFF. The CDR3, as DNA: TGTGCCAGCTCACCCAACACAGTGGTTGGCACTGAAGCTTTCTTT.

The chain is built from TRBV29-1 and TRBJ2-1; no clear D. Per germline, CDR1 SQVTM and CDR2 ANQGSEA. Trimming cost V 1 base and J 9 bases, with 16 bases left between them. This CDR3 region has 14 residues. The CDR3 region has the DNA TGCAGCGTTGAAGGATTCACCAGAGTTAGTGAGCAGTTCTTC. The encoded protein is CSVEGFTRVSEQFF.

This clonotype was recorded a few times. The chain links TRBV6-5 to TRBJ1-6; possibly TRBD1 for D (6 bases). V shed 0 bases and J shed 7 bases, with 16 bases lying between them. The CDR3 covers 17 residues. Germline-derived CDR1 and CDR2 are MNHEY and SVGAGI. The CDR3 here is CASSYSSGGRVNSPLHF. Here the CDR3 DNA reads TGTGCCAGCAGTTACTCGTCCGGGGGGCGTGTAAATTCACCCCTCCACTTT.

This clonotype was recorded many times. The J gene is TRBJ2-1, the V gene TRBV12-3 or TRBV12-4, with TRBD2 as a possible D gene (6 bases). This CDR3 has 13 residues. V was cut by 6 bases and J by 10 bases, with 16 bases left in between. The CDR3 loop reads CASSTRNSGEQFF. The CDR3 DNA reads as TGTGCCAGCAGCACCCGCAATAGCGGAGAGCAGTTCTTC.

This chain uses TRBV12-3 or TRBV12-4 with TRBJ2-1; TRBD2 matches 7 bases. After removal of 3 bases from V and 4 bases from J, the junction contained 6 bases not matched to a gene. The CDR3 is 15 amino acids. The CDR3 DNA sequence: TGTGCCAGCAGTTTTGTACGGGAGGTTTACAATGAGCAGTTCTTC. Translated, it gives CASSFVREVYNEQFF.

Many counts were recorded for this clonotype. This rearrangement joins TRBV12-3 or TRBV12-4 to TRBJ2-1; D is ambiguous. Trimming removed 7 bases from V and 6 bases from J, with 10 bases in between. The CDR3 length is 12 residues. The CDR3 sequence: CASTHTPNEQFF. The CDR3 DNA reads TGTGCCAGCACTCATACCCCCAATGAGCAGTTCTTC.

V is TRBV20-1 and J is TRBJ1-1; D not certain. Germline-derived CDR1 and CDR2 are DFQATT and SNEGSKA (reference sequence). The CDR3 loop spans 13 amino acids. The ends were cut back, 5 bases at V and 0 bases at J, with 10 bases in the middle. CDR3 protein: CSAARTVNTEAFF. CDR3 in DNA: TGCAGTGCTGCCCGGACGGTGAACACTGAAGCTTTCTTT.